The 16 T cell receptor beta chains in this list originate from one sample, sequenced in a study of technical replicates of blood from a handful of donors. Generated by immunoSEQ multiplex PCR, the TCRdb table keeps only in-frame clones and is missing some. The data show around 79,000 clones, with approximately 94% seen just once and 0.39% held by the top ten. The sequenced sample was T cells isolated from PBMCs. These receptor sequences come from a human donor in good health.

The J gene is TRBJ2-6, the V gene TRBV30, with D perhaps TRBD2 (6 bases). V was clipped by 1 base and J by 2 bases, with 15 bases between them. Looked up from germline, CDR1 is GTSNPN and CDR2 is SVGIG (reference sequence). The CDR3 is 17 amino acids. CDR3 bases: TGTGCCTGGAGTGGGTATGGAGGGATCGCTGGGGCCAACGTCCTGACTTTC. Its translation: CAWSGYGGIAGANVLTF. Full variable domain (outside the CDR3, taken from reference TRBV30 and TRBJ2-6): SQTIHQWPATLVQPVGSPLSLECTVEGTSNPNLYWYRQAAGRGLQLLFYSVGIGQISSEVPQNLSASRPQDRQFILSSKKLLLSDSGFYLCAWSGYGGIAGANVLTFGAGSRLTVL.

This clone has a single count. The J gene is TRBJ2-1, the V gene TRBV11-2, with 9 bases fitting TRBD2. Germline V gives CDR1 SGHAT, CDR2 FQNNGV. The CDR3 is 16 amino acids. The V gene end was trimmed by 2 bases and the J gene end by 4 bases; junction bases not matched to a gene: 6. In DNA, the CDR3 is TGTGCCAGCAGCTTAAGAAGACTAGCGGCATACAATGAGCAGTTCTTC. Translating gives CASSLRRLAAYNEQFF.

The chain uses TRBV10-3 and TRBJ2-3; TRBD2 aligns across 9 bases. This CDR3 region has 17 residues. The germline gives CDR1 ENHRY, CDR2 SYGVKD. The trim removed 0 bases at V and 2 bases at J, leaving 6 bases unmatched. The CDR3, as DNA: TGTGCCATCAGTGAGTCAAGGGCTAGCGGGACCACAGATACGCAGTATTTT. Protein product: CAISESRASGTTDTQYF.

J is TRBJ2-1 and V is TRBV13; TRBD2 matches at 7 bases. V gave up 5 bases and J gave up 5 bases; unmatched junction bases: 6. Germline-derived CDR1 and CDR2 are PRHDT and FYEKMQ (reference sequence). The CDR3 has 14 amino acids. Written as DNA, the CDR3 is TGTGCCAGCAGCATCGGGGACTATAACAATGAGCAGTTCTTC. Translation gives CASSIGDYNNEQFF.

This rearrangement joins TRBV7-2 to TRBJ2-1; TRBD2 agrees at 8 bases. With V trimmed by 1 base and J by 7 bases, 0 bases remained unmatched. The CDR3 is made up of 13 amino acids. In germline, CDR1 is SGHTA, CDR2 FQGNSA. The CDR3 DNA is TGTGCCAGCAGCTTAGGCGGGAGGAATGAGCAGTTCTTC. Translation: CASSLGGRNEQFF.

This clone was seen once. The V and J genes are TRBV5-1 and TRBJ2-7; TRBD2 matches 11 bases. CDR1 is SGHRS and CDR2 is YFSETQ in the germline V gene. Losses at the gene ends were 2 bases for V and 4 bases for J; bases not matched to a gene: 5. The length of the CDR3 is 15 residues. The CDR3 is CASSLTSGSGYEQYF. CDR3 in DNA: TGCGCCAGCAGCTTAACTAGCGGGAGCGGTTACGAGCAGTACTTC. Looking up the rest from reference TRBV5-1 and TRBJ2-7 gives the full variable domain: KAGVTQTPRYLIKTRGQQVTLSCSPISGHRSVSWYQQTPGQGLQFLFEYFSETQRNKGNFPGRFSGRQFSNSRSEMNVSTLELGDSALYLCASSLTSGSGYEQYFGPGTRLTVT.

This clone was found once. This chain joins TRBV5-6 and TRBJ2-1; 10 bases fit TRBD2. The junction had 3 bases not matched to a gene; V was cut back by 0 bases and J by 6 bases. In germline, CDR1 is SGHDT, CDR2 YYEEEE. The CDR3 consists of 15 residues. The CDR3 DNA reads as TGTGCCAGCAGCTTGGCTAGCGGGAGTTTCAATGAGCAGTTCTTC. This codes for CASSLASGSFNEQFF.

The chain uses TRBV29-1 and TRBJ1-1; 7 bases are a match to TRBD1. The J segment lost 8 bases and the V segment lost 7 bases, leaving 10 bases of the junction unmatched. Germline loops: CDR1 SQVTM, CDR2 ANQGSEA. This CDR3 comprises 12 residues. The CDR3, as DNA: TGCAGCGCCCCGGGACAGACCTCAGAAGCTTTCTTT. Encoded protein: CSAPGQTSEAFF.

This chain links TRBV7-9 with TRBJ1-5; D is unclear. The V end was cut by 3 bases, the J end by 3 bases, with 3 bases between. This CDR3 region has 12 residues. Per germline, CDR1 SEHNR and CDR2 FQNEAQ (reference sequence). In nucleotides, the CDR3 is TGTGCCAGCAGCTTTAACAATCAGCCCCAGCATTTT. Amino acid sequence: CASSFNNQPQHF.

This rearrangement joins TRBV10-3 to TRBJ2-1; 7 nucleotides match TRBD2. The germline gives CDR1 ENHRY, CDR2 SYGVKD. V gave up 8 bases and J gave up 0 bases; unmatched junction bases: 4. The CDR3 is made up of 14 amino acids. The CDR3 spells CAILGGSSYNEQFF. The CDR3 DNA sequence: TGTGCCATCTTGGGCGGGAGCTCCTACAATGAGCAGTTCTTC.

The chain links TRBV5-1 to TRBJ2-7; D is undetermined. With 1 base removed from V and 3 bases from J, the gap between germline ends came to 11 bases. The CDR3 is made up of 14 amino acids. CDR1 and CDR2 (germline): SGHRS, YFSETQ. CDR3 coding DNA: TGCGCCAGCAGCTTGTCGGCAGGCAACTACGAGCAGTACTTC. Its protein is CASSLSAGNYEQYF.

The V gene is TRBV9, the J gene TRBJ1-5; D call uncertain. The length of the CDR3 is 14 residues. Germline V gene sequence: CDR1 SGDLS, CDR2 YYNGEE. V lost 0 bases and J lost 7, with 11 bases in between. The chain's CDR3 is CASSVAGSGQPQHF. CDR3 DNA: TGTGCCAGCAGCGTAGCCGGTTCGGGGCAGCCCCAGCATTTT.

The CDR3 loop is CASSAYLAGVPDTQYF. Here the CDR3 DNA reads TGTGCCAGCAGCGCATATCTAGCGGGAGTTCCAGATACGCAGTATTTT. V gene TRBV9 combines with J gene TRBJ2-3; 10 nucleotides match TRBD2. V dropped 3 bases and J dropped 4; count of bases not matched to a gene: 8. The CDR3 extends over 16 amino acids. Per the germline V gene, CDR1 is SGDLS and CDR2 is YYNGEE.

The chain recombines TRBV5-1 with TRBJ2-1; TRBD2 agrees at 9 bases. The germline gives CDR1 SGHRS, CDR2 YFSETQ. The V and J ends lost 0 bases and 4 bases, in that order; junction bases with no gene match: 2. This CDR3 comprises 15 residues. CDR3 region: CASSLAAGGYNEQFF. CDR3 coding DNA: TGCGCCAGCAGCTTGGCCGCGGGAGGGTACAATGAGCAGTTCTTC.

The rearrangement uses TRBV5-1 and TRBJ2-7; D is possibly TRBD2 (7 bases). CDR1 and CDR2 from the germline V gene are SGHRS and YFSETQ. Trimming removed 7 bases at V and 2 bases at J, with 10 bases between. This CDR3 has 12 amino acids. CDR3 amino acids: CASRGAAYEQYF. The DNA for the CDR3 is TGCGCCAGCCGGGGGGCCGCCTACGAGCAGTACTTC.

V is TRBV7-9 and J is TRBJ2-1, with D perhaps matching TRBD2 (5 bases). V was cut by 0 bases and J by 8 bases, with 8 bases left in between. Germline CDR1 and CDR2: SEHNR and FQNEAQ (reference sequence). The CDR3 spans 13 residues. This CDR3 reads CASSLAGSDEQFF. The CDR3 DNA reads TGTGCCAGCAGCTTAGCGGGTAGCGATGAGCAGTTCTTC.